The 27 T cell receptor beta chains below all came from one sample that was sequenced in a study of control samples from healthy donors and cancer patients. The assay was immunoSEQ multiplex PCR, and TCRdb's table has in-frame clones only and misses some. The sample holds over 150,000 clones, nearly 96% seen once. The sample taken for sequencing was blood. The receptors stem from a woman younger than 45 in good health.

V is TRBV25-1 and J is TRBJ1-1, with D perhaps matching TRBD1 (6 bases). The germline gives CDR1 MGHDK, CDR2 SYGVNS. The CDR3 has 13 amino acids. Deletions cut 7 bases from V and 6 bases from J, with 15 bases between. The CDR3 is CASIPGGGAEAFF. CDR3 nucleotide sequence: TGTGCCAGCATCCCAGGCGGGGGCGCTGAAGCTTTCTTT.

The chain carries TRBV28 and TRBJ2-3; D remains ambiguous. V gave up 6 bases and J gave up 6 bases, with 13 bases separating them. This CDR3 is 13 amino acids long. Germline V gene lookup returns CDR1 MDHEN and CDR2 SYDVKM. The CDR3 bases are TGTGCCAGCAGCACCCAGGTAGTCGATACGCAGTATTTT. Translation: CASSTQVVDTQYF.

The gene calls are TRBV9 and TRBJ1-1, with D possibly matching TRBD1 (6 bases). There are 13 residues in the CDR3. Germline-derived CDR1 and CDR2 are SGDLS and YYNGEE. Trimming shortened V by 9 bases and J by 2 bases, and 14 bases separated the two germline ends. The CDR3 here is CANPRGHNTEAFF. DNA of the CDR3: TGTGCCAACCCCAGGGGCCATAACACTGAAGCTTTCTTT.

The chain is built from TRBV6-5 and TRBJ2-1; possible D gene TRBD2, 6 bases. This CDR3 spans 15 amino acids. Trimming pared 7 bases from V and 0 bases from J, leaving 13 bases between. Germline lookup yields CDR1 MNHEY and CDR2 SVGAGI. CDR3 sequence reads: CASTTTGSSYNEQFF. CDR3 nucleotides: TGTGCCAGCACTACGACCGGGAGCTCCTACAATGAGCAGTTCTTC.

The CDR3 spells CASRRPNTGELFF. Written as DNA, the CDR3 is TGTGCCAGTCGACGCCCGAACACCGGGGAGCTGTTTTTT. The rearrangement uses TRBV6-5 and TRBJ2-2; D remains unclear. Germline-derived CDR1 and CDR2 are MNHEY and SVGAGI. Trimming shortened V by 9 bases and J by 0 bases, and 8 bases separated the two germline ends. The length of the CDR3 is 13 residues.

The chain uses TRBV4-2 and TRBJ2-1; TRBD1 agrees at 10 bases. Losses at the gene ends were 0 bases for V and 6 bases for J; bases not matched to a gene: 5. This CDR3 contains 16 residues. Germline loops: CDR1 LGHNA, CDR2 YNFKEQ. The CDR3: CASSQEVTGGSNEQFF. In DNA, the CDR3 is TGTGCCAGCAGCCAAGAGGTGACAGGGGGCAGCAATGAGCAGTTCTTC.

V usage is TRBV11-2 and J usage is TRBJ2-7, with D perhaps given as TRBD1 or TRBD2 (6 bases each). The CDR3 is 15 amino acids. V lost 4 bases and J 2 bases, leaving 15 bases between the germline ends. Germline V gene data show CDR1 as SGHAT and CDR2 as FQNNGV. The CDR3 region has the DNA TGTGCCAGCAGCTCCCCGGGGGCGATCGCCTACGAGCAGTACTTC. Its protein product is CASSSPGAIAYEQYF.

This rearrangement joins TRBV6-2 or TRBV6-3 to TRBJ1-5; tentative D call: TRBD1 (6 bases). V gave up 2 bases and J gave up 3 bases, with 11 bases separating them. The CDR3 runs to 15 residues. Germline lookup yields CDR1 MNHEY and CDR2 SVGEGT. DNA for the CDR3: TGTGCCAGCAGTTACGGGGGGGGCAACAATCAGCCCCAGCATTTT. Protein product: CASSYGGGNNQPQHF.

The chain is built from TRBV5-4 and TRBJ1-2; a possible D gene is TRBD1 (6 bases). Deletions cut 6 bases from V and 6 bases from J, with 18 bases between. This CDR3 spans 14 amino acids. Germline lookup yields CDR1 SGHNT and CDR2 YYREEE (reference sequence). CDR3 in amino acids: CASNLWGGADGYTF. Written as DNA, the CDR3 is TGTGCCAGCAACCTGTGGGGGGGCGCCGATGGCTACACCTTC.

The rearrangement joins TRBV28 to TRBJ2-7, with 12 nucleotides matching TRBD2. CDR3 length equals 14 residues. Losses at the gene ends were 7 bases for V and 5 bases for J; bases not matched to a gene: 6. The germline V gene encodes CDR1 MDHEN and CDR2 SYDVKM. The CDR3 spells CASTLTSGGNEQYF. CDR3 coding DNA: TGTGCCAGCACCTTGACTAGCGGGGGCAACGAGCAGTACTTC.

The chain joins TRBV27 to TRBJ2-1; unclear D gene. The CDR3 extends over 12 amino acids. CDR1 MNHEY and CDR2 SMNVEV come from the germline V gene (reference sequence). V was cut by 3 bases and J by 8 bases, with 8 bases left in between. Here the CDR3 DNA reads TGTGCCAGCAGTTTGGATGGCGATGAGCAGTTCTTC. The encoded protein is CASSLDGDEQFF.

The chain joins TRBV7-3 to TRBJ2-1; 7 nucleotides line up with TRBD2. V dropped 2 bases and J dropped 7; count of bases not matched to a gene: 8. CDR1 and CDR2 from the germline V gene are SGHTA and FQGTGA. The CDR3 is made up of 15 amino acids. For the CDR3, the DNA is TGTGCCAGCAGCTTAGTGGGGCGGGAGTTAAATGAGCAGTTCTTC. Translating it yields CASSLVGRELNEQFF.

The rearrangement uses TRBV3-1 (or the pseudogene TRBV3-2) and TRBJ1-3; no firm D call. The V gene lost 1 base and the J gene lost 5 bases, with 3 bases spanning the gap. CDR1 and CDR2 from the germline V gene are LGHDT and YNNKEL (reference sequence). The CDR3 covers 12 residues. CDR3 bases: TGTGCCAGCAGCCAAGTACGAAACACCATATATTTT. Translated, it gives CASSQVRNTIYF.

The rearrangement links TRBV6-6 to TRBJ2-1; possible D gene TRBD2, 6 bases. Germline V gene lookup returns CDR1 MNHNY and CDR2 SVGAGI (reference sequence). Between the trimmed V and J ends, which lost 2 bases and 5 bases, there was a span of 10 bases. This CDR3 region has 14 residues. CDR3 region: CASSYGLADNEQFF. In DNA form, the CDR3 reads TGTGCCAGCAGTTACGGTTTAGCGGACAATGAGCAGTTCTTC.

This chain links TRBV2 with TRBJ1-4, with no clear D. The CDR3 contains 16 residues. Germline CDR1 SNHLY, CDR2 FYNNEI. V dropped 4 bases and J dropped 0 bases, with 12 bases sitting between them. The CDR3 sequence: CASSGWQPATNEKLFF. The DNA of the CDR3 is TGTGCCAGCAGTGGTTGGCAACCCGCAACTAATGAAAAACTGTTTTTT.

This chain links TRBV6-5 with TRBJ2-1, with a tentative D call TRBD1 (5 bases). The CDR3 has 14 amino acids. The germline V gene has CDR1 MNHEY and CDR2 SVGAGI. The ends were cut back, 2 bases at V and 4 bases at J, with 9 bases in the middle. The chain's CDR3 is CASSYDSRYNEQFF. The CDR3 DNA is TGTGCCAGCAGTTACGACAGTAGATACAATGAGCAGTTCTTC.

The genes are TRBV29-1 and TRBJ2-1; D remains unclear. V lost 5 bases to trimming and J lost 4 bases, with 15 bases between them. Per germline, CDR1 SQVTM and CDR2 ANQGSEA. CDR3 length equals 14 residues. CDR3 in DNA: TGCAGCGTTCCAGATGAAAATCTATACAATGAGCAGTTCTTC. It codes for CSVPDENLYNEQFF.

The CDR3 bases are TGTGCCAGCAGCCTAGGGGGGGTGCTTTCACCCCTCCACTTT. It yields the protein CASSLGGVLSPLHF. The rearrangement uses TRBV11-2 and TRBJ1-6, with TRBD1 as a possible D gene (6 bases). The CDR3 has 14 residues. CDR1 SGHAT and CDR2 FQNNGV come from the germline V gene. The germline V and J ends were trimmed by 5 bases and 9 bases, with 14 bases remaining between them.

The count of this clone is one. CDR3 DNA: TGTGCCAGCAGTTCACCGACAGGGAGAGGCTACACCTTC. Translating gives CASSSPTGRGYTF. The gene calls are TRBV28 and TRBJ1-2; 7 bases line up with TRBD1. The CDR3 consists of 13 residues. V lost 4 bases and J lost 8; bases outside the gene matches: 7. Germline assignment: CDR1 MDHEN and CDR2 SYDVKM.

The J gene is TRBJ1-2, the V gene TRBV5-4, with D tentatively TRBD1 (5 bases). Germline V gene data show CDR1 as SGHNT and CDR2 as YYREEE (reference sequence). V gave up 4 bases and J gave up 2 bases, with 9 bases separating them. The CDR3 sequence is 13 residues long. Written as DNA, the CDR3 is TGTGCCAGCAGCGAAGACAGAAACTATGGCTACACCTTC. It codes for CASSEDRNYGYTF.

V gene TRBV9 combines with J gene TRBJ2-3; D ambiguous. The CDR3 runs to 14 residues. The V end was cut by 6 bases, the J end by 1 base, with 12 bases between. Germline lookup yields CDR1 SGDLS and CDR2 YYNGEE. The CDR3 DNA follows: TGTGCCAGCACTATATCCCCTGGCACAGATACGCAGTATTTT. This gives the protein CASTISPGTDTQYF. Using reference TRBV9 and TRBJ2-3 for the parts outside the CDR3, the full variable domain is DSGVTQTPKHLITATGQRVTLRCSPRSGDLSVYWYQQSLDQGLQFLIQYYNGEERAKGNILERFSAQQFPDLHSELNLSSLELGDSALYFCASTISPGTDTQYFGPGTRLTVL.

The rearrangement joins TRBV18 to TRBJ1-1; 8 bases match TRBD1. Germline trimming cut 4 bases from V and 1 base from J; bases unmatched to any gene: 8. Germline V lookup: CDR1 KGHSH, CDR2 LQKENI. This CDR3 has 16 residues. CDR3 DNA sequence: TGTGCCAGCTCACTATATGCCGGGACAGGGAACACTGAAGCTTTCTTT. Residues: CASSLYAGTGNTEAFF.

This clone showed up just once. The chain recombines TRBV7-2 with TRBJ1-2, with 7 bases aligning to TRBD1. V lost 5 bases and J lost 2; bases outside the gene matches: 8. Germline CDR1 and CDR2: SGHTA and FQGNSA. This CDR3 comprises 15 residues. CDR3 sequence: CASSTRTGLNYGYTF. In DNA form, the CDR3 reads TGTGCCAGCAGCACGCGGACAGGACTAAACTATGGCTACACCTTC.

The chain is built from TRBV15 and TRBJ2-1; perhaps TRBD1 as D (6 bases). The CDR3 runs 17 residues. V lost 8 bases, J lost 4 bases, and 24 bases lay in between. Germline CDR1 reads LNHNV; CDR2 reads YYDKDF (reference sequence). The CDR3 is CATQEDTYRDLYNEQFF. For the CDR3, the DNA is TGTGCCACCCAGGAGGATACGTACAGGGATCTATACAATGAGCAGTTCTTC.

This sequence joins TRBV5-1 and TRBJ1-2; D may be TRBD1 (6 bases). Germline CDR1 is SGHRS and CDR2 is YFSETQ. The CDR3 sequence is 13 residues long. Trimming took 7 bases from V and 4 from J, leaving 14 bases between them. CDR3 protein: CASRDTGPYGYTF. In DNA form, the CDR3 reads TGCGCCAGCCGGGACACCGGGCCCTATGGCTACACCTTC.

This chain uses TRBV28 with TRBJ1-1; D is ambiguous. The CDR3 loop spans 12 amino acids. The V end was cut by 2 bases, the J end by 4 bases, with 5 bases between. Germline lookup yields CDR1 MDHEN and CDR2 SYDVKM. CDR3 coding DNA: TGTGCCAGCAGTTTAGTGGCCACTGAAGCTTTCTTT. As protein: CASSLVATEAFF.

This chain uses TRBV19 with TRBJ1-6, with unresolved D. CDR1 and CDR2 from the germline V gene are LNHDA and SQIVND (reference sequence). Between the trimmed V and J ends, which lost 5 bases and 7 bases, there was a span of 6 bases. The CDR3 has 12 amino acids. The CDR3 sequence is CASSQINSPLHF. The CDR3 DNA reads TGTGCCAGTAGTCAAATAAATTCACCCCTCCACTTT.